This entry describes one TCR beta chain. Its binding antigen is unknown. The input lacks base qualities; no much larger clone sits a single base away. The immunoSEQ Assay, a bias-controlled multiplex PCR, was used to amplify TCRbeta CDR3 regions from genomic DNA. On the study's bioinformatics: The number of nucleated cells in each sample was estimated from the amplification of reference gene primers within the assay. To quantify the absolute abundance of each unique TCRbeta CDR3 rearrangement, sequence reads were collapsed and filtered. Productive Simpson clonality was computed per sample as the square root of Simpson's diversity index over productive rearrangements. TCRdb re-hosts the immuneACCESS table, in-frame sequences only. Its copies lack some clones; in the studies checked, an unresolved V gene accounts for under half of them, and the cause for the rest is not known. Clone size and the V and J calls come from that table; the DNA yielded D and trimming. The sample table lists over 250,000 clones, more than 70% of them with a count of one. Over 4% of the sample belongs to the ten largest clones.

This sample was included in a study of blood T cell repertoires in COVID-19 (dated by TCRdb to 2019 to 2021). For the study in its entirety: Collaborator samples came from the United States, Italy and Spain and covered acute and convalescent phases of COVID-19. The prospective study material was composed of cDNA or gDNA derived from T cells, B-cell-depleted T cells, or PBMCs. The dataset comprised deeply sampled blood TCRbeta repertoires from subjects exposed to, actively infected with, or recovered from COVID-19. The repertoires were released in a freely available public database meant as a resource for research on the immune response to SARS-CoV-2. Samples were obtained from the ongoing ImmuneRACE study (first 160 participants) and from over 1,000 subjects provided by 6 global collaborators. The sample metadata nearly always contained a de-identified subject ID, COVID-19 status, age in years and sex. HLA class I and class II types, where available, came from metadata supplied by the sample provider rather than from assay-based typing.

Based on the germline V gene, the CDR1 and CDR2 sequences are SNHLY and FYNNEI. V is shortened by 3 bases, J by 7 bases, and the region joining them spans 10 bases. There are 13 amino acids in the CDR3, from cysteine to phenylalanine inclusive. Only CDR3 DNA is held: 39 bases, read in frame from base 1. Participants in the prospective study were enrolled through a virtual design, were aged roughly 18 to 90 years, and lived in approximately 25 United States geographic areas. To assign participants to cohorts, the prospective study relied on clinical history that participants themselves reported in a screening survey and a study questionnaire. Recovered participants in ImmuneRACE Cohort 3 were defined by two consecutive negative NP/OP PCR tests, clearance by a healthcare professional, or resolution of symptoms. In the prospective study, mobile phlebotomists collected whole blood, serum and a nasopharyngeal or oropharyngeal swab from each participant. Over a 2-month period, participants in the prospective study had the option of providing additional blood draws and questionnaires. Before DNA extraction, blood samples from the prospective study were shipped at room temperature or frozen.

Findings and caveats that apply to the study as a whole: Clinical and demographic metadata were provided uncurated, with the amount varying by source and participant.

In this chain, TRBV2 is recombined with TRBJ2-1; matching of 6 bases hints at TRBD1 as the D gene. The specimen sequenced was PBMCs or T cells enriched from blood (not recorded which). This clonotype was sampled from a woman aged 25 to 39 who had recovered from COVID-19. The DNA is as follows: TGTGCCAGCAGTGACGACAGGAGGAATGAGCAGTTCTTC. This translates into CASSDDRRNEQFF.